Reported below is one T cell receptor beta chain. The CDR3 is 14 residues long. The junction had 10 bases not matched to a gene; V was cut back by 8 bases and J by 3 bases. Germline CDR1 and CDR2: LNHNV and YYDKDF (reference sequence). TCRdb keeps only in-frame clones here, not all; method: immunoSEQ multiplex PCR. This sample yields more than 100,000 clones, of which about 90% are seen a single time; around a tenth belongs to the top ten. The entry originates in a study of T cell responses to AZD1222 COVID-19 vaccine. The clonotype originates from an adult in good health. The chain is built from TRBV15 and TRBJ2-7, with 7 nucleotides matching TRBD1. Sequencing used peripheral blood, obtained on day 0 of AZD1222 vaccination. The CDR3 loop reads CATGEGTAGYEQYF. Written as DNA, the CDR3 is TGTGCCACCGGAGAAGGGACAGCCGGCTACGAGCAGTACTTC.